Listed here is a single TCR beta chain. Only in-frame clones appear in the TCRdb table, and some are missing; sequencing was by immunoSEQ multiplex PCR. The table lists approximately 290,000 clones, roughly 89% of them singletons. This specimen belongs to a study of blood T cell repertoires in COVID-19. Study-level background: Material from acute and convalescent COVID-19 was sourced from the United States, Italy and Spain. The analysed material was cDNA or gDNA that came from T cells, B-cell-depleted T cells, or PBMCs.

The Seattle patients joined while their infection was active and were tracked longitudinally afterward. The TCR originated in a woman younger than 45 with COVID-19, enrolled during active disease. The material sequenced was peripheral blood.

Here the CDR3 DNA reads TGTGCCACCCGAGGCAAGAACCATGAAAAACTGTTTTTT. Translating it yields CATRGKNHEKLFF. The chain has TRBV24-1 and TRBJ1-4; no clear D. The V end was cut by 9 bases, the J end by 6 bases, with 13 bases between. CDR3 length: 13 amino acids. Per germline, CDR1 KGHDR and CDR2 SFDVKD.